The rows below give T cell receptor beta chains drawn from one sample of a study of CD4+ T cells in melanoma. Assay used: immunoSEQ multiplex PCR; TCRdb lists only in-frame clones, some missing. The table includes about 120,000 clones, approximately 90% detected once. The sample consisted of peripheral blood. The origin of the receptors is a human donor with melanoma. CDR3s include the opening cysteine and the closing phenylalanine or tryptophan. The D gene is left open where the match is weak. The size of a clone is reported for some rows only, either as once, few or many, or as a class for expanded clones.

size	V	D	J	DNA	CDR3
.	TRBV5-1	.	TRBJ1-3	TGCGCCAGCAGCCCGGGACAATCGAACTCTGGAAACACCATATATTTT	CASSPGQSNSGNTIYF
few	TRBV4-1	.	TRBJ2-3	TGCGCCAGCAGCCAAGAGGGCCGCGGGACAGATACGCAGTATTTT	CASSQEGRGTDTQYF
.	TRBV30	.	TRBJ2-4	TGTGCCTCCACATTAAGAAGTCAAAACATTCAGTACTTC	CASTLRSQNIQYF
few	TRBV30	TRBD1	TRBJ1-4	TGTGCCTGGAGTGAACAGGGGGTCAAGAAACTGTTTTTT	CAWSEQGVKKLFF
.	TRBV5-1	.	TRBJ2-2	TGCGCCAGCAGCTTGGGTCTTTCCGTTGCCGGGGAGCTGTTTTTT	CASSLGLSVAGELFF
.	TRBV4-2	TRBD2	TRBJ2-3	TGTGCCAGCAGCCGTGGAAGCGGGGGGGCCACAGATACGCAGTATTTT	CASSRGSGGATDTQYF
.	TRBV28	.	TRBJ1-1	TGTGCCAGCAGTCTGAGCCAGGCAGGTGGGACTGAAGCTTTCTTT	CASSLSQAGGTEAFF
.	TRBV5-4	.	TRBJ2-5	TGTGCCAGCAGCTTGGCGGGGGCTCAAGAGACCCAGTACTTC	CASSLAGAQETQYF
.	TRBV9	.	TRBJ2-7	TGTGCCAGCAGCGTAGCCCCTTTGGGGGGACCTCCCTACGAGCAGTACTTC	CASSVAPLGGPPYEQYF
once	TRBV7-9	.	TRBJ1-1	TGTGCCAGCAGCTCAGCGACAGGGAACACTGAAGCTTTCTTT	CASSSATGNTEAFF
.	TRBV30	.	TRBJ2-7	TGTGCCTGGCACGGGGGTCTCGACTACGAGCAGTACTTC	CAWHGGLDYEQYF
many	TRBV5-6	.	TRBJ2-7	TGTGCCAGCAGCTGGACCGGGCCGAGCTACGAGCAGTACTTC	CASSWTGPSYEQYF
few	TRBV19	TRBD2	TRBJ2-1	TGTGCCAGTAGTATTGATAGCGGGAGGGCCTACAATGAGCAGTTCTTC	CASSIDSGRAYNEQFF
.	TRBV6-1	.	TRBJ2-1	TGTGCCAGCCCGAAGACTCCTTTAGGCAATGAGCAGTTCTTC	CASPKTPLGNEQFF
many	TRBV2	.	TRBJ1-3	TGTGCCAGCCGGACGGACTCTGGAAACACCATATATTTT	CASRTDSGNTIYF
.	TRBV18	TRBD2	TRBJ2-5	TGTGCCAGCTCACCTTCTCTAGCGGAGCAAGAGACCCAGTACTTC	CASSPSLAEQETQYF
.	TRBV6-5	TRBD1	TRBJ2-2	TGTGCCAGCAGTTTCGACAGGGACACCGGGGAGCTGTTTTTT	CASSFDRDTGELFF
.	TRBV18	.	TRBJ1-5	TGTGCCAGCTCACCAGCCGCGACGATAGGCAATCAGCCCCAGCATTTT	CASSPAATIGNQPQHF
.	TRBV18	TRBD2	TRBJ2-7	TGTGCCAGCTCACCACCGGTAGCAGGAGCGGGGAACGAGCAGTACTTC	CASSPPVAGAGNEQYF
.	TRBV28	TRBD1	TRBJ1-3	TGTGCCAGCAGTTTGGGGCCAGGGGGGATAGGTGGAAACACCATATATTTT	CASSLGPGGIGGNTIYF
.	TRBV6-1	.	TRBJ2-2	TGTGCCAGCAGTGAAGATGGGCGTGGTAGCACCGGGGAGCTGTTTTTT	CASSEDGRGSTGELFF
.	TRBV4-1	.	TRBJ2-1	TGCGCCAGCAGCCAGCTGTACACGGTTAGCAATGAGCAGTTCTTC	CASSQLYTVSNEQFF
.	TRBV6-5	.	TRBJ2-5	TGTGCCAGCAGTTCGAGGGGGGGCGGCGGGGAGACCCAGTACTTC	CASSSRGGGGETQYF
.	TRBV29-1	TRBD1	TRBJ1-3	TGCAGCGTTGGGGGACAGGGGTCACGAAACACCATATATTTT	CSVGGQGSRNTIYF
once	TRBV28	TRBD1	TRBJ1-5	TGTGCCAGCAGTTCAGGGACAGGGACGGCAGCCCAGCATTTT	CASSSGTGTAAQHF
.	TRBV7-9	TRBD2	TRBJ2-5	TGTGCCAGCAGCCTAGCGGCCCAAGAGACCCAGTACTTC	CASSLAAQETQYF
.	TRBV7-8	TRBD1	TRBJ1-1	TGTGCCAGCAGCTTCCGGGACAGATATTACACTGAAGCTTTCTTT	CASSFRDRYYTEAFF
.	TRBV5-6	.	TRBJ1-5	TGTGCCAGCAGCTTGGTAAATGACCAGCCCCAGCATTTT	CASSLVNDQPQHF
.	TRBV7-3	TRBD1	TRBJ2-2	TGTGCCAGCAGCTTAGGACAGGGTGTAACCGGGGAGCTGTTTTTT	CASSLGQGVTGELFF
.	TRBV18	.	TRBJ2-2	TGTGCCAGCTCACTTGGACCGGCCGGGGAGCTGTTTTTT	CASSLGPAGELFF
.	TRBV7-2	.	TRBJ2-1	TGTGCCAGCAGCTTGGCGGCAGGGGTCTACAATGAGCAGTTCTTC	CASSLAAGVYNEQFF
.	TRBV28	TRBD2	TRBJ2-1	TGTGCCAGCACCGAGCGGGGGGCAGGGTCCGACAATGAGCAGTTCTTC	CASTERGAGSDNEQFF
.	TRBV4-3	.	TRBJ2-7	TGCGCCAGCAGCCAAGATGTCCAGTTTCAGCAGTACTTC	CASSQDVQFQQYF
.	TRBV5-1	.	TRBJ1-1	TGCGCCAGCAGCTTGGGGGTGGACACTGAAGCTTTCTTT	CASSLGVDTEAFF
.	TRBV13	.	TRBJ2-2	TGTGCCAGCAGCTTAAAGTTGACGGAAGGGGACACCGGGGAGCTGTTTTTT	CASSLKLTEGDTGELFF
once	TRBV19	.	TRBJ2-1	TGTGCCAGTAGTTTAGGTGGTGCTAGTGGTGAGCAGTTCTTC	CASSLGGASGEQFF
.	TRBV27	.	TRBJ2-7	TGTGCCATCCCTCAGCCCGGGACGGAGGACGAGCAGTACTTC	CAIPQPGTEDEQYF
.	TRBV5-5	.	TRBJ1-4	TGTGCCAGCGGTCGAAATAATGAAAAACTGTTTTTT	CASGRNNEKLFF
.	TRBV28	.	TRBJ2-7	TGTGCCAGCAGCGGGTTTAGGATGCAGTACTTC	CASSGFRMQYF
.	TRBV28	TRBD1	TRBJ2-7	TGTGCCAGCAGTTCGCCTTCGGGACAGGGACTTTTGGAGCAGTACTTC	CASSSPSGQGLLEQYF
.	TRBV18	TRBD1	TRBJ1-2	TGTGCCAGCTCACCGCGAGGGACAGAATATGGCTACACCTTC	CASSPRGTEYGYTF
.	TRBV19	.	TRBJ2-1	TGTGCCAGTAGTCCTCTGGGGGCGGGACGGAACTACAATGAGCAGTTCTTC	CASSPLGAGRNYNEQFF
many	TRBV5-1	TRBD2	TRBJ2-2	TGCGCCAGCAGTGCACATCTAGCGGGGGCCGGGGAGCTGTTTTTT	CASSAHLAGAGELFF
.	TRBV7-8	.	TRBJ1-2	TGTGCCAGCAGCTTAGACGGGGGAATTAATGGCTACACCTTC	CASSLDGGINGYTF
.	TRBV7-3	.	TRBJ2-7	TGTGCCAGCAGCTCGGACTACCCTCAGCACGCGGGGGAGCAGTACTTC	CASSSDYPQHAGEQYF
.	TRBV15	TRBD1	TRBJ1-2	TGTGCCACCAGCACCGGGACAGGGGTAAAAGGCTATGGCTACACCTTC	CATSTGTGVKGYGYTF
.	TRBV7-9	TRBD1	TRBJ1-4	TGTGCCAGCAGCTATATGACAGGGGGCCCCCATGAAAAACTGTTTTTT	CASSYMTGGPHEKLFF
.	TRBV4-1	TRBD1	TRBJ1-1	TGCGCCAGCAGCTACCGACAGGGGAAAAGGACTGAAGCTTTCTTT	CASSYRQGKRTEAFF